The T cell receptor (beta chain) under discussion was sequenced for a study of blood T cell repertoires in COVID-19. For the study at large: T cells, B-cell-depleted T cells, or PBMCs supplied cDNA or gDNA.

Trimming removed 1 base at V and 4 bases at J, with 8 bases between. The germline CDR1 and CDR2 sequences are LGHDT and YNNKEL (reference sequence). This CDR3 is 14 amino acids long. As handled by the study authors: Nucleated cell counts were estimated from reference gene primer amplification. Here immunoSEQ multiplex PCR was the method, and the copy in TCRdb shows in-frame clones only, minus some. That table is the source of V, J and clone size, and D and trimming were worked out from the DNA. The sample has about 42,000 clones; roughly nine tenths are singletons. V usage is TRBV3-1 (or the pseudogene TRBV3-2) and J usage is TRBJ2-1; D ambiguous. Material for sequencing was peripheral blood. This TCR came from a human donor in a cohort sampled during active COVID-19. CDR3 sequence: CASSQASRYNEQFF. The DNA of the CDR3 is TGTGCCAGCAGCCAAGCGAGTAGATACAATGAGCAGTTCTTC.